The 24 T cell receptor beta chains given below trace back to one sample, sequenced in a study of blood T cells in healthy people across ages. A sample-barcoded 5' primer and a J-beta primer mix were used in a second PCR of about 6 to 12 cycles. TCRdb itself ran the 5' RACE reads through MiXCR, one entry per CDR3 protein. The table lists 800,000 to 1,300,000 distinct CDR3 sequences, about 25% of them singletons. These data were also reused for a study on T cells of mothers and their children.

Sequencing was carried out using blood. The receptors derive from a girl between 2 and 10 years old in good health.

The rearrangement links TRBV11-2 to TRBJ2-5; D is uncertain. The CDR3 covers 15 residues. The V gene's germline CDR1 is SGHAT and CDR2 FQNNGV. V lost 2 bases and J lost 4, with 14 bases in between. The CDR3 region is CASSLSATWSETQYF. The CDR3 nucleotides are TGTGCCAGCAGCTTATCTGCCACTTGGTCAGAGACCCAGTACTTC. Drawing the rest from reference TRBV11-2 and TRBJ2-5, the complete variable domain is EAGVAQSPRYKIIEKRQSVAFWCNPISGHATLYWYQQILGQGPKLLIQFQNNGVVDDSQLPKDRFSAERLKGVDSTLKIQPAKLEDSAVYLCASSLSATWSETQYFGPGTRLLVL.

This clonotype has more than one count but fewer than ten. The chain combines TRBV4-1 with TRBJ2-5, with 10 nucleotides matching TRBD1. Judging by the DNA end, TRBJ2-7 fits better; the J call may be wrong. The CDR3 runs 15 residues. From germline, CDR1 is MGHRA and CDR2 YSYEKL. CDR3 sequence: CASSQHGQGEYEQYF. Here the CDR3 DNA reads TGCGCCAGCAGCCAGCATGGACAGGGGGAATACGAGCAGTACTTC.

CDR3 residues: CAISESTSSNTEAFF. CDR3 coding DNA: TGTGCCATCAGTGAGTCGACATCATCGAACACTGAAGCTTTCTTT. This chain uses TRBV10-3 with TRBJ1-1; D ambiguous. The CDR3 has 15 amino acids. Germline CDR1 and CDR2: ENHRY and SYGVKD. Trimming shortened V by 0 bases and J by 1 base, and 9 bases separated the two germline ends.

In the case of this clonotype: A junction end diverges from the germline sequence, so it may reflect a read error. The V and J genes are TRBV7-8 and TRBJ2-1; 7 bases are shared with TRBD1. This CDR3 has 19 residues. Per the germline V gene, CDR1 is SGHVS and CDR2 is FQNEAQ. This CDR3 is CACSLTPRIRDSSYNEQFF. CDR3 coding DNA: TGTGCCTGCAGCCTCACGCCTAGGATCCGGGACAGCTCCTACAATGAGCAGTTCTTC. Based on the CDR3 plus reference TRBV7-8 and TRBJ2-1, the full variable domain is GAGVSQSPRYKVAKRGQDVALRCDPISGHVSLFWYQQALGQGPEFLTYFQNEAQLDKSGLPSDRFFAERPEGSVSTLKIQRTQQEDSAVYLCACSLTPRIRDSSYNEQFFGPGTRLTVL.

A few counts support this clonotype. This CDR3 is CASSSTRGGDYGYTF. CDR3 nucleotides: TGTGCCAGCAGTTCAACCAGGGGGGGTGACTATGGCTACACCTTC. This chain connects TRBV28 to TRBJ1-2, with TRBD1 matching 7 bases. The CDR3 extends over 15 amino acids. The germline V gene has CDR1 MDHEN and CDR2 SYDVKM. Trimming removed 4 bases from V and 3 bases from J; junction bases left unmatched: 8.

The chain employs TRBV3-1 and TRBJ2-2, with D perhaps matching TRBD2 (6 bases). V lost 4 bases and J 3 bases, leaving 18 bases between the germline ends. The germline V gene encodes CDR1 LGHDT and CDR2 YNNKEL (reference sequence). There are 17 residues in the CDR3. CDR3 sequence (DNA): TGTGCCAGCAGCCCCCCCGCGGCGGGGTCCTACACCGGGGAGCTGTTTTTT. Encoded protein: CASSPPAAGSYTGELFF.

The rearrangement joins TRBV10-3 to TRBJ1-2; a possible D gene is TRBD1 (5 bases). The CDR3 consists of 12 residues. The germline V gene encodes CDR1 ENHRY and CDR2 SYGVKD. V lost 3 bases and J lost 5, with 7 bases in between. The CDR3 sequence is CAISESGYGYTF. CDR3 sequence (DNA): TGTGCCATCAGTGAATCAGGGTATGGCTACACCTTC.

With regard to this clonotype: Germline is not matched at one junction end, which may reflect a read error. The chain's CDR3 is CTSSLRGAPRGNEQFF. The CDR3 DNA sequence: TGTACCAGCAGCCTCCGGGGAGCGCCGAGGGGTAATGAGCAGTTCTTC. This chain uses TRBV7-3 with TRBJ2-1; D possibly uses TRBD1 or TRBD2 (5 bases each). The germline CDR1 and CDR2 sequences are SGHTA and FQGTGA. The CDR3 sequence is 16 residues long.

This clonotype was counted only a few times. The chain uses TRBV28 and TRBJ1-3; TRBD1 is a possible D gene (6 bases). V dropped 6 bases and J dropped 4 bases, with 13 bases sitting between them. Germline V CDR1 and CDR2: MDHEN, SYDVKM. The CDR3 spans 14 residues. The CDR3 here is CASREGVRGNTIYF. DNA of the CDR3: TGTGCCAGCAGAGAGGGGGTCCGCGGAAACACCATATATTTT.

This clonotype was detected only a few times. The chain employs TRBV2 and TRBJ2-7; D possibly uses TRBD1 or TRBD2 (5 bases each). Germline V gives CDR1 SNHLY, CDR2 FYNNEI. CDR3 length: 13 amino acids. Trimming pared 6 bases from V and 1 base from J, leaving 10 bases between. The CDR3 spells CASRGPKSYEQYF. In DNA, the CDR3 is TGTGCCAGCAGGGGACCGAAGTCCTACGAGCAGTACTTC.

This clonotype was found a few times. The chain recombines TRBV29-1 with TRBJ2-3, with D maybe TRBD2 (6 bases). CDR1 is SQVTM, CDR2 ANQGSEA, per germline. Trimming cost V 1 base and J 2 bases, with 10 bases left between them. This CDR3 has 14 amino acids. CDR3: CSVEGGGHTDTQYF. DNA of the CDR3: TGCAGCGTTGAAGGGGGAGGACACACAGATACGCAGTATTTT.

The sample holds a few counts of this clonotype. The chain carries TRBV27 and TRBJ1-2, with D unclear. Germline loops: CDR1 MNHEY, CDR2 SMNVEV (reference sequence). V was pared by 6 bases and J by 4 bases, with 18 bases between. The CDR3 is 15 residues long. The CDR3 reads CASSPLPDRTYGYTF. The CDR3 DNA follows: TGTGCCAGCAGCCCACTCCCGGACCGAACCTATGGCTACACCTTC.

This clonotype was detected only a few times. This chain connects TRBV7-9 to TRBJ1-2; D remains ambiguous. The V and J ends lost 4 bases and 3 bases respectively, with 9 bases between them. In germline, CDR1 is SEHNR, CDR2 FQNEAQ (reference sequence). The CDR3 sequence is 13 residues long. CDR3 residues: CASSSLRDYGYTF. CDR3 DNA: TGTGCCAGCAGCTCCCTCCGGGACTATGGCTACACCTTC.

The gene calls are TRBV12-3 or TRBV12-4 and TRBJ2-4, with no clear D. The germline V and J ends were trimmed by 6 bases and 4 bases, with 19 bases remaining between them. This CDR3 region has 16 residues. The CDR3, as DNA: TGTGCCAGCAGCCTCCGAGCTCCCGGAGCGAAAAACATTCAGTACTTC. This translates into CASSLRAPGAKNIQYF.

Only a few counts were recorded for this clonotype. The chain joins TRBV29-1 to TRBJ1-2; D is uncertain. The germline V gene has CDR1 SQVTM and CDR2 ANQGSEA. The V and J ends lost 4 bases and 2 bases respectively, with 8 bases between them. The CDR3 extends over 12 amino acids. The CDR3 is CSVASDNYGYTF. DNA of the CDR3: TGCAGCGTTGCCTCAGACAACTATGGCTACACCTTC.

This clonotype has only one observation. Germline is not matched at one junction end, which may reflect a read error. The chain is built from TRBV7-6 and TRBJ2-5, with TRBD2 matching 15 bases. The CDR3 sequence is 17 residues long. CDR1 is SGHVS, CDR2 FNYEAQ, per germline. CDR3 amino acids: CAGSPWTSGGVNRAQYF. CDR3 in DNA: TGTGCCGGCAGCCCCTGGACTAGCGGGGGGGTGAATCGGGCCCAGTACTTC. Full variable domain (missing parts from reference TRBV7-6 and TRBJ2-5): GAGVSQSPRYKVTKRGQDVALRCDPISGHVSLYWYRQALGQGPEFLTYFNYEAQQDKSGLPNDRFSAERPEGSISTLTIQRTEQRDSAMYRCAGSPWTSGGVNRAQYFGPGTRLLVL.

This CDR3 is CASRGLGGSYNEQFF. The CDR3 DNA reads as TGTGCCAGCAGGGGACTAGGGGGGTCCTACAATGAGCAGTTCTTC. This rearrangement joins TRBV28 to TRBJ2-1; 8 nucleotides match TRBD2. The V segment lost 6 bases and the J segment 1 base; nucleotides outside the gene matches: 5. The CDR3 has 15 amino acids. CDR1 is MDHEN and CDR2 is SYDVKM in the germline V gene.

This clonotype was picked up a small number of times. The chain employs TRBV28 and TRBJ2-4; 7 bases agree with TRBD1. After removal of 6 bases from V and 2 bases from J, the junction contained 7 bases not matched to a gene. CDR1 MDHEN and CDR2 SYDVKM come from the germline V gene. The CDR3 runs to 15 residues. This CDR3 reads CASSHRDSSKNIQYF. The CDR3 region has the DNA TGTGCCAGCAGCCACCGGGACAGCTCCAAAAACATTCAGTACTTC.

This chain connects TRBV7-8 to TRBJ2-3; either TRBD1 or TRBD2 may supply D (5 bases each). The length of the CDR3 is 17 residues. Trimming shortened V by 6 bases and J by 2 bases, and 21 bases separated the two germline ends. Germline-derived CDR1 and CDR2 are SGHVS and FQNEAQ. The CDR3, as DNA: TGTGCCAGCAGACAAAATAGAGGGGCAGGAAACACAGATACGCAGTATTTT. Protein: CASRQNRGAGNTDTQYF.

This sequence joins TRBV10-3 and TRBJ2-5; D uncertain. Germline loops: CDR1 ENHRY, CDR2 SYGVKD. This CDR3 region has 14 residues. With 5 bases removed from V and 0 bases from J, the gap between germline ends came to 10 bases. In nucleotides, the CDR3 is TGTGCCATCAGTACCGACGGTAACCAAGAGACCCAGTACTTC. Protein sequence: CAISTDGNQETQYF.

The CDR3 here is CASSGPGQSYEQYF. For the CDR3, the DNA is TGTGCCAGCAGTGGCCCAGGACAGTCCTACGAGCAGTACTTC. J is TRBJ2-7 and V is TRBV25-1, with D possibly being TRBD1 (6 bases). Trimming removed 4 bases at V and 1 base at J, with 11 bases between. Germline assignment: CDR1 MGHDK and CDR2 SYGVNS. The CDR3 is 14 amino acids.

V usage is TRBV29-1 and J usage is TRBJ1-1; D call uncertain. The V end was cut by 5 bases, the J end by 1 base, with 8 bases between. Looked up from germline, CDR1 is SQVTM and CDR2 is ANQGSEA. This CDR3 is 12 amino acids long. The DNA of the CDR3 is TGCAGCGTTCTCCAGCAGAACACTGAAGCTTTCTTT. This sequence encodes CSVLQQNTEAFF. The variable domain in full, with the rest retrieved from reference TRBV29-1 and TRBJ1-1, is SAVISQKPSRDICQRGTSLTIQCQVDSQVTMMFWYRQQPGQSLTLIATANQGSEATYESGFVIDKFPISRPNLTFSTLTVSNMSPEDSSIYLCSVLQQNTEAFFGQGTRLTVV.

This chain uses TRBV3-1 with TRBJ2-3; the D is unclear. The CDR3 covers 14 residues. V was cut by 2 bases and J by 5 bases, with 11 bases left in between. Germline lookup yields CDR1 LGHDT and CDR2 YNNKEL (reference sequence). CDR3 DNA: TGTGCCAGCAGCCAAATTGTCCTCCAAGATACGCAGTATTTT. Translating it yields CASSQIVLQDTQYF.

This clonotype has just a few counts. The V call is TRBV7-9, the J call TRBJ2-5, with D unclear. This CDR3 comprises 15 residues. Per the germline V gene, CDR1 is SEHNR and CDR2 is FQNEAQ (reference sequence). V dropped 0 bases and J dropped 5 bases, with 13 bases sitting between them. CDR3 nucleotide sequence: TGTGCCAGCAGCTTAGCGCTTGAGGAGATGGAGACCCAGTACTTC. This sequence encodes CASSLALEEMETQYF.